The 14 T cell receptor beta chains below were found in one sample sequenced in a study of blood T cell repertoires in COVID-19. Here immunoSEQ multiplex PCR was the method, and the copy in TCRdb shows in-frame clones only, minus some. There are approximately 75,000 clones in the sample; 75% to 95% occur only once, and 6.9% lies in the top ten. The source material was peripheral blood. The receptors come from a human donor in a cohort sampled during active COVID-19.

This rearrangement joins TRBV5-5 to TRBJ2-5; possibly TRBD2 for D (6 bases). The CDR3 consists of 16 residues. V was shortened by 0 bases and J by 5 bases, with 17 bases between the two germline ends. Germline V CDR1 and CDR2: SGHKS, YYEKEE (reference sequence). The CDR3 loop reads CASSLGGSPRGETQYF. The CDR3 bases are TGTGCCAGCAGCTTGGGCGGCAGTCCTCGGGGGGAGACCCAGTACTTC.

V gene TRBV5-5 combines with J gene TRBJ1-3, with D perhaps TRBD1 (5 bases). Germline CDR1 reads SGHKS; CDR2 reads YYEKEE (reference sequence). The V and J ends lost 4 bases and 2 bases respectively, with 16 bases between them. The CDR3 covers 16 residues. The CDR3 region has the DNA TGTGCCAGCAGCCTGGACGTCAGGGTCCCTGGAAACACCATATATTTT. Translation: CASSLDVRVPGNTIYF.

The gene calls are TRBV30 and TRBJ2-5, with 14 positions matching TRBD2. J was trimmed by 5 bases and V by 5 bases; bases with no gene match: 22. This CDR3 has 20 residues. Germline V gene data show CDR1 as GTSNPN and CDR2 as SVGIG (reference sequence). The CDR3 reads CAWAQYTRLAGGRWKETQYF. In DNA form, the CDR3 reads TGTGCCTGGGCTCAATACACCCGACTAGCGGGGGGGCGGTGGAAGGAGACCCAGTACTTC.

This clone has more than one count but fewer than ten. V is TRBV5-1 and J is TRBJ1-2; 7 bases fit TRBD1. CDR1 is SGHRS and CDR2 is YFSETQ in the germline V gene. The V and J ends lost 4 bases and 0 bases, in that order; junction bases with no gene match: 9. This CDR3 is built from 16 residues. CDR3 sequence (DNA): TGCGCCAGCAGCGCGCAACAGGGGCGAACTAACTATGGCTACACCTTC. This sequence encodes CASSAQQGRTNYGYTF.

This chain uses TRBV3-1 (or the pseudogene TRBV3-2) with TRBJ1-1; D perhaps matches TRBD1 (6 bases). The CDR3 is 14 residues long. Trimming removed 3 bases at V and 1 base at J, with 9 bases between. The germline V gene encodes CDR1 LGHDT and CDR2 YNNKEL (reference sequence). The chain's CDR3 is CASSQGHGNTEAFF. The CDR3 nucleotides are TGTGCCAGCAGCCAGGGACACGGGAACACTGAAGCTTTCTTT.

The CDR3, as DNA: TGTGCCATCAGTGAGTCGGCAGGCATGGAGCCCCAGCATTTT. It encodes CAISESAGMEPQHF. This chain joins TRBV10-3 and TRBJ1-5, with D unresolved. The germline gives CDR1 ENHRY, CDR2 SYGVKD. V lost 0 bases to trimming and J lost 8 bases, with 11 bases between them. This CDR3 is built from 14 residues.

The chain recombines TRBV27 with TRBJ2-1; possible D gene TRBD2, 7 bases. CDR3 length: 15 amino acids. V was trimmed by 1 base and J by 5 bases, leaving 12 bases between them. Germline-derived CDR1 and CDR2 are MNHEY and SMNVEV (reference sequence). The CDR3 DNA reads TGTGCCAGCAGTTTATTCGGCGGGGGCCACAATGAGCAGTTCTTC. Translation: CASSLFGGGHNEQFF.

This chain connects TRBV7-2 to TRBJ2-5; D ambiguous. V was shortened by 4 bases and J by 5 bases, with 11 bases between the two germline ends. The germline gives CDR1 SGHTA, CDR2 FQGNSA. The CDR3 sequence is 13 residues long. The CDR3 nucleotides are TGTGCCAGCAGCTCCACCGCCGGGGAGACCCAGTACTTC. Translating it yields CASSSTAGETQYF.

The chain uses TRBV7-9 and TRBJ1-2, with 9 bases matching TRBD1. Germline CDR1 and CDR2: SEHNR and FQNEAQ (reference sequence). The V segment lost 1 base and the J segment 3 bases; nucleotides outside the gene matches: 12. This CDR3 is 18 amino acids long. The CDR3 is CASSLGISQRDRDYGYTF. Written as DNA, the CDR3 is TGTGCCAGCAGCTTAGGGATTAGTCAAAGGGACAGGGACTATGGCTACACCTTC. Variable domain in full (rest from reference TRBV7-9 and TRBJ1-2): DTGVSQNPRHKITKRGQNVTFRCDPISEHNRLYWYRQTLGQGPEFLTYFQNEAQLEKSRLLSDRFSAERPKGSFSTLEIQRTEQGDSAMYLCASSLGISQRDRDYGYTFGSGTRLTVV.

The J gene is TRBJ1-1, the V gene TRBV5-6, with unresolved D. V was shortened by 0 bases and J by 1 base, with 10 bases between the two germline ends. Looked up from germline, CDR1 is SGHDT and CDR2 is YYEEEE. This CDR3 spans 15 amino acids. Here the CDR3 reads CASSLAQVKNTEAFF. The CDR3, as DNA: TGTGCCAGCAGCTTGGCGCAGGTGAAGAACACTGAAGCTTTCTTT.

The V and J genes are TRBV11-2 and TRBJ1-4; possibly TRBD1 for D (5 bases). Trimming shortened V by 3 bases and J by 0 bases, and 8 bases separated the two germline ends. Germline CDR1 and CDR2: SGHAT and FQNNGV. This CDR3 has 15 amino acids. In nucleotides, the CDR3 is TGTGCCAGCAGCTTCGGGGGAGCAACTAATGAAAAACTGTTTTTT. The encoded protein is CASSFGGATNEKLFF.

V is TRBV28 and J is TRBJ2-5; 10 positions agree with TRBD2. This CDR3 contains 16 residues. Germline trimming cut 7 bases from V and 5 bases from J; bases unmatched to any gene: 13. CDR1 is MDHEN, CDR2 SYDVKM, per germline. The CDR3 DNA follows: TGTGCCAGCACCCCGGGAGTAGCGGGGGGAGGGGAGACCCAGTACTTC. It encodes CASTPGVAGGGETQYF.

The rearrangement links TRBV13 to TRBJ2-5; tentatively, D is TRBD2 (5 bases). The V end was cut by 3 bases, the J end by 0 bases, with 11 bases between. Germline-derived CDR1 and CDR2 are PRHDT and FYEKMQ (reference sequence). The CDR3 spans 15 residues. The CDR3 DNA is TGTGCCAGCAGCTTCAAGGAGGCGTACCAAGAGACCCAGTACTTC. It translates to CASSFKEAYQETQYF.

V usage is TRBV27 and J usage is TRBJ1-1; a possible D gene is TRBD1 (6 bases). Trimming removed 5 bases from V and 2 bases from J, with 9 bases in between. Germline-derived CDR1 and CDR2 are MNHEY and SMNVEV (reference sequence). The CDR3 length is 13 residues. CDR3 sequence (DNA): TGTGCCAGCAGTAAGGGGGAAAACACTGAAGCTTTCTTT. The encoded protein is CASSKGENTEAFF.